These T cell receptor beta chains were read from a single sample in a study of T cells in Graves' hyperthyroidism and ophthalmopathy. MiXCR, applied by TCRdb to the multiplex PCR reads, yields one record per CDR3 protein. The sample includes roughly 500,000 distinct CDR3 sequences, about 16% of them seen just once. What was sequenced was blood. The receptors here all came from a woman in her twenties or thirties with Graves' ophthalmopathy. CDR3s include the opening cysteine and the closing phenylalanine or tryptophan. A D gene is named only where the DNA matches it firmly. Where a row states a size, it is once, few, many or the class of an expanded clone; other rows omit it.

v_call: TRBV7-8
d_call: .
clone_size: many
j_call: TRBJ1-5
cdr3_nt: TGTGCCAGCAGCCCTTCGCGGATATTCAATCAGCCCCAGCATTTT
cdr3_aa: CASSPSRIFNQPQHF

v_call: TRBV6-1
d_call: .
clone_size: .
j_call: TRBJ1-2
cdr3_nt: TGTGCCAGCATAAAAGCTCCGGCAGATGGCTACACCTTC
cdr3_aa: CASIKAPADGYTF

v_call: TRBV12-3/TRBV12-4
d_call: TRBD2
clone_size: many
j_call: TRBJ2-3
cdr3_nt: TGTGCCAGCACCCCGGAGCCCCTAGCGGGAAAAGGGACAGATACGCAGTATTTT
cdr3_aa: CASTPEPLAGKGTDTQYF

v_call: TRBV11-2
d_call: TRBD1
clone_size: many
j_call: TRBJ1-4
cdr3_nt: TGTGCCAGCAGCTTTCCCCCAGGGGGATCGAATGAAAAACTGTTTTTT
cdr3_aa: CASSFPPGGSNEKLFF

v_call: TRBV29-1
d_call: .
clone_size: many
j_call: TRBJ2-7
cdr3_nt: TGCAGCGTTGAAAAAAGACGGATCTACGAGCAGTACTTC
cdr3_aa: CSVEKRRIYEQYF

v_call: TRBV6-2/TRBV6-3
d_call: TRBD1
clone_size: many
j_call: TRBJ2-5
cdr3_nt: TGTGCCAGCAGACCTACAGGGGGCGAGGCTGGGACCCAGTACTTC
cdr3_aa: CASRPTGGEAGTQYF

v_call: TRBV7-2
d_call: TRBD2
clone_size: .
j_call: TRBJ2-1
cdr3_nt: TGTGCCAGCAGCTTAATTAGCGGGAGGGCCGCGTCCCTGGGGCAGTTCTTC
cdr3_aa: CASSLISGRAASLGQFF

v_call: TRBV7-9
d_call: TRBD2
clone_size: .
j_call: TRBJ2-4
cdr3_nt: TGTGCCAGCAGCTATTCTCCGGGACTAGGGGGAAGAGGGGCCAAAAACATTCAGTACTTC
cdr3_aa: CASSYSPGLGGRGAKNIQYF

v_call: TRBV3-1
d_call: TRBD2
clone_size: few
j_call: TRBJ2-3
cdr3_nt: TGTGCCAGCAGCCAAGATTGGCGGGAGGGCCCGAGAGATACGCAGTATTTT
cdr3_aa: CASSQDWREGPRDTQYF

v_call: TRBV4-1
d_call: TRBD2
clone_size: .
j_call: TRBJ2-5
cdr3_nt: TGCGCCAGCAGCCCCAAGCTCAGGGAGGGAGAGACCCAGTACTTC
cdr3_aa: CASSPKLREGETQYF

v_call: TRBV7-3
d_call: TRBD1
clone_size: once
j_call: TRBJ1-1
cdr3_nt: TGTGCCAGAAGCTTAAGTGGACAGGGGCAGAACACTGAAGCTTTCTTT
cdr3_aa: CARSLSGQGQNTEAFF

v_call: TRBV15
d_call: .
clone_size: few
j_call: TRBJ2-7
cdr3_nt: TGTGCCACCAGCTCAGGGGAGGGCTACGAGCAGTACTTC
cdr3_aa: CATSSGEGYEQYF

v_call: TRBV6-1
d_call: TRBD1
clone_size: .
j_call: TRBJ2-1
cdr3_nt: TGTGCCAGCAGTTCCCCGGACAGGAACTACAATGAGCAGTTCTTC
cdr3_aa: CASSSPDRNYNEQFF

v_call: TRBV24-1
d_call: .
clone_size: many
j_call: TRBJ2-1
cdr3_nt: TGTGCCACCAGTGATGAGGTGAGGAATGAGCAGTTCTTC
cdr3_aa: CATSDEVRNEQFF

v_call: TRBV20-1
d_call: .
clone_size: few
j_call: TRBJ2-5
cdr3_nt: TGCAGTGCTAGTAGGGGTCTAGCAGCAGAGGAGACCCAGTACTTC
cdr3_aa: CSASRGLAAEETQYF

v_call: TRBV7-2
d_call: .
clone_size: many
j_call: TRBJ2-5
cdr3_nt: TGTGCCAGCAGCTTTTCGACGGAGACCCAGTACTTC
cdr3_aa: CASSFSTETQYF

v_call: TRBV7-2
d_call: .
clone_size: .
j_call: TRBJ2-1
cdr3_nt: TGTACCAGCAGCCCGATTACCTTGGCGGTCCGGTCGTCTGAGCAGTTCTTC
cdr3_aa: CTSSPITLAVRSSEQFF

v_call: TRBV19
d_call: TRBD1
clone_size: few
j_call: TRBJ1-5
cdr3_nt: TGTGCCAGTAGTATTCCCCAGGGGGGCAATCAGCCCCAGCATTTT
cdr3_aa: CASSIPQGGNQPQHF

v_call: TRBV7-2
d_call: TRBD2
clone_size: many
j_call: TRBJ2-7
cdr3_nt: TGTGCCAGCAGCCGAATAGCGGGGATCAGCTACGAGCAGTACTTC
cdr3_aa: CASSRIAGISYEQYF

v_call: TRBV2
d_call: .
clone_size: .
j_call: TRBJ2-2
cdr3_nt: TGTGCCAGCAGAGACGACGTAGTGGGCACCGGGGAGCTGTTTTTT
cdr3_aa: CASRDDVVGTGELFF

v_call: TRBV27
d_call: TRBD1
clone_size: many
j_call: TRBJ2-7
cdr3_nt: TGTGCCAGCAGTTTATATCTTGTGGGACAGGGCCCGTGGGAGCAGTACTTC
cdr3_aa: CASSLYLVGQGPWEQYF

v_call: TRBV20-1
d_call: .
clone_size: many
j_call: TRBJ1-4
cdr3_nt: TGCAGTGCTGGACCGGGACCCACGAGCGAGAAACTGTTTTTT
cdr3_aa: CSAGPGPTSEKLFF

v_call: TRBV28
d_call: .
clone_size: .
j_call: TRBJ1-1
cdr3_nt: TGTGCCAGCAGTTTATGGACCCGGGACACTGAAGCTTTCTTT
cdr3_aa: CASSLWTRDTEAFF

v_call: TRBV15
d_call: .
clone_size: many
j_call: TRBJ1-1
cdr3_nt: TGTGCCACTAGTTCCCTAGGGGCGCGGGGCACTGAAGCTTTCTTT
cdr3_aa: CATSSLGARGTEAFF

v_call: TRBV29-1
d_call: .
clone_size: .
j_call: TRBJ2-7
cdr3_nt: TGCAGCGTTGAATTGGCAGGGCTCTACGAGCAGTACTTC
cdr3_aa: CSVELAGLYEQYF

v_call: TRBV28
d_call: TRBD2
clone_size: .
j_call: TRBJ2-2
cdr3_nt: TGTGCCAGCAGTTTAACTAGACTAGCGGGGAACACCGGGGAGCTGTTTTTT
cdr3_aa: CASSLTRLAGNTGELFF

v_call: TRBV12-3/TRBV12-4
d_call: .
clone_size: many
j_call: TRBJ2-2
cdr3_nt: TGTGCCAGCAGTCCCCGGACAAAGAACACCGGGGAGCTGTTTTTT
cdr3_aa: CASSPRTKNTGELFF

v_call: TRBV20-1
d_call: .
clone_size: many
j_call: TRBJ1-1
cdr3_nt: TGCAGTGCTATAGCAGGGACGAACACTGAAGCTTTCTTT
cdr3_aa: CSAIAGTNTEAFF

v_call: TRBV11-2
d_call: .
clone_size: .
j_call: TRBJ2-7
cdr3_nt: TGTGCCAGGAGCTTAACAGGGATAACCTACGAGCAGTACTTC
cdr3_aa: CARSLTGITYEQYF

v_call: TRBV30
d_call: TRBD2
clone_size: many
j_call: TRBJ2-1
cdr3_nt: TGTGCCTGGGGGGGGGGGGAATGGAATGAGCAGTTCTTC
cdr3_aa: CAWGGGEWNEQFF

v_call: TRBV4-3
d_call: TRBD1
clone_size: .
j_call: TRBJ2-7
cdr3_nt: TGCGCCAGCAGCCAAGCCTTCAGGGGGCTCTCCTACGAGCAGTACTTC
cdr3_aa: CASSQAFRGLSYEQYF

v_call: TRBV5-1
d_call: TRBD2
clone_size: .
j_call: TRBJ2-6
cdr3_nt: TGCGCCAGCAGCAGGGGACTAGCGGGAGTAGGTGGGGCCAACGTCCTGACTTTC
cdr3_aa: CASSRGLAGVGGANVLTF

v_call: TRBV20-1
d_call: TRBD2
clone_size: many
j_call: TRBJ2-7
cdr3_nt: TGCAGTGCTGATCCCCAGAGCGGGAGGGGCGAGCAGTACTTC
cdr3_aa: CSADPQSGRGEQYF

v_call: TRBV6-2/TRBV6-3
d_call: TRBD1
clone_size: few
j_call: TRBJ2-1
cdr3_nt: TGTGCCAGCAGTTCCTCGACAGGGGCGACTCTCAATGAGCAGTTCTTC
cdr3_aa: CASSSSTGATLNEQFF

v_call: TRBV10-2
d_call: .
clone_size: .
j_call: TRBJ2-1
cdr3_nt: TGCGCCAGCAGTGAGTCGCGGGTCGCGGCCCTCTACGGTGAGCAGTTCTTC
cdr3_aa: CASSESRVAALYGEQFF

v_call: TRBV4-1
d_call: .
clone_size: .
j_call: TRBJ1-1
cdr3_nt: TGCGCCAGCAGCCACCGGGCCTCGAGGACTGAAGCTTTCTTT
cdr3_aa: CASSHRASRTEAFF

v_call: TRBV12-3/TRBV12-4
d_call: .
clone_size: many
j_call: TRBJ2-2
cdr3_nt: TGTGCCATAGGAGGGAGCACCGGGGAGCTGTTTTTT
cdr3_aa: CAIGGSTGELFF

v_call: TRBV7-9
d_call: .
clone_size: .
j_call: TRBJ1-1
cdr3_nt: TGTGCCAGCAGCTTAGGGCCGGGACTGACTGAAGCTTTCTTT
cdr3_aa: CASSLGPGLTEAFF

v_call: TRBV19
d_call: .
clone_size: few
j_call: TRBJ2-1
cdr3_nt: TGTGCCAGTAGCACCGGCCTCGGCCGGGAGTGGAGTGAGCAGTTCTTC
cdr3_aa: CASSTGLGREWSEQFF

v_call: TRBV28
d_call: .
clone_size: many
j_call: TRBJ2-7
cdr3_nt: TGTGCCAGCCTGGGGGGGGGCGGGAGCCACGAGCAGTACTTC
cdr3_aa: CASLGGGGSHEQYF

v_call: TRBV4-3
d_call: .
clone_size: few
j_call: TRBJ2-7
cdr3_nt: TGCGCCAGCAGCCAAGATATGGCGGCCTCCTACGAGCAGTACTTC
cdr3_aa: CASSQDMAASYEQYF

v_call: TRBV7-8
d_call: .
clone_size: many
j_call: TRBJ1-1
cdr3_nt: TGTGCCAGCAGCTTACGAGAGTACAACACTGAAGCTTTCTTT
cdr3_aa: CASSLREYNTEAFF

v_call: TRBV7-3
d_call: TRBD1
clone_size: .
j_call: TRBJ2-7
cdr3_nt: TGTGCCAGCAGCGCCGGGACAGGGGTGGACGAGCAGTACTTC
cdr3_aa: CASSAGTGVDEQYF

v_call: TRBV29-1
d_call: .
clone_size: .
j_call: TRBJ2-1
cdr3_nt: TGCAGCGTTGTTCCTCAGGCGAATGAGCAGTTCTTC
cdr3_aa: CSVVPQANEQFF

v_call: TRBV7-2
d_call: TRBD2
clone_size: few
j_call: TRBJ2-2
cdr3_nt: TGTGCCAGCAGCTTAACTCTTTTAGCGGGAGATCCCGGGGAGCTGTTTTTT
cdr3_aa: CASSLTLLAGDPGELFF

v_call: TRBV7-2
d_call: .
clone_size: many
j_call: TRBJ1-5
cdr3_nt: TGTGCCAGCAGCTACAGCCCAGGGTCCAATCAGCCCCAGCATTTT
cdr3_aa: CASSYSPGSNQPQHF

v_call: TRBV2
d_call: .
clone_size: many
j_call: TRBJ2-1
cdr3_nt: TGTGCCAGCGTAACCGGGAGCCTATACAATGAGCAGTTCTTC
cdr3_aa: CASVTGSLYNEQFF

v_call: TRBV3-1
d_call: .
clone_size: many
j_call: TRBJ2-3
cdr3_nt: TGTGCCAGCAGCCGGAGCGCAATAGGCACAGATACGCAGTATTTT
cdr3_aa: CASSRSAIGTDTQYF

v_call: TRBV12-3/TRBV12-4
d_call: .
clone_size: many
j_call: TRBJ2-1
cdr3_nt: TGTGCCAGCAGTTTTTATGGGAATGAGCAGTTCTTC
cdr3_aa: CASSFYGNEQFF

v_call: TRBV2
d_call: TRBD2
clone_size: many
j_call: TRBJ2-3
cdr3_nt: TGTGCCAGCAAGATTAGACCAGGCGGGAGTGTTACAGATACGCAGTATTTT
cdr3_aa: CASKIRPGGSVTDTQYF

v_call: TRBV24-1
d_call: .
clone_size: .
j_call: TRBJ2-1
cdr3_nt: TGTGCCACCAGTGATTTGCTCCCCGCGGATGAGCAGTTCTTC
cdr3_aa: CATSDLLPADEQFF

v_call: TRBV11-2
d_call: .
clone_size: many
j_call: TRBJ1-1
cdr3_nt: TGTGCCAGCAGTCAACTCAGGGGCGCCGAGGCGAACACTGAAGCTTTCTTT
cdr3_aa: CASSQLRGAEANTEAFF

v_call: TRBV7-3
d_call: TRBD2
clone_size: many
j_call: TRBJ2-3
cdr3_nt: TGTGCCAGCAGCTCCTCTAGCGGGAGAAGTACAGATACGCAGTATTTT
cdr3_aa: CASSSSSGRSTDTQYF

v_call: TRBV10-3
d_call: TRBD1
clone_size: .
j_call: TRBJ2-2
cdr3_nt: TGTGCCATCAATCAGGGGGCACACACCGGGGAGCTGTTTTTT
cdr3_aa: CAINQGAHTGELFF